This T cell receptor (beta chain) was recorded in a study of CD8+ T cells in alopecia areata. Across the whole study: Treated patients swallowed 5 to 10 mg of oral tofacitinib twice daily. Percent of scalp involved defined treated patients' severity scores. The study's findings and limits: Greater clonality was observed in lesional scalp samples, especially alopecia totalis/universalis, versus normal scalp. Resident alphabeta T cells of normal skin are also sequenced in scalp samples.

Described treatment: oral pan-JAK inhibitor, 5-10 mg twice daily. RNA extraction was followed by reverse transcription into cDNA, which acted as the sequencing template. The protocol was immunoSEQ multiplex PCR, while the TCRdb copy is restricted to in-frame clones and leaves out a portion. The data hold 90,000 or so clones, with about 40% observed a single time. The CDR3 covers 15 residues. The germline V and J ends were trimmed by 0 bases and 2 bases, with 10 bases remaining between them. Germline loops: CDR1 LNHDA, CDR2 SQIVND (reference sequence). This clone was found once. Its antigen is not identified.

This sequence joins TRBV19 and TRBJ1-2, with D unresolved. The sequenced sample was CD8+ T cells sorted from blood, obtained at week 24, from a patient treated with tofacitinib. The TCR was taken from a human donor with alopecia areata. The CDR3 spells CASSIDLGTNYGYTF. The CDR3 DNA sequence: TGTGCCAGTAGTATAGACCTGGGTACCAACTATGGCTACACCTTC.